A single sample gave rise to the 30 T cell receptor beta chains below, sequenced in a study of T-cell reconstitution after alpha-beta-depleted transplantation in children. Unique molecular identifiers featured in how the TCRbeta library was prepared. TCRdb itself ran the PCR reads through MiXCR, one entry per CDR3 protein. The data hold about a million distinct CDR3 sequences, with about 26% observed a single time. Sample: PBMCs, mostly from graft donor cells, taken 360 days after TCRalphabeta/CD19-depleted stem cell transplant. The receptors stem from a boy in the first two years of life who had a stem cell transplant for SCID, so the T cells may come from the graft donor.

At least ten counts were recorded for this clonotype. This rearrangement joins TRBV7-9 to TRBJ2-2; perhaps TRBD2 as D (6 bases). Between the trimmed V and J ends, which lost 1 base and 6 bases, there was a span of 18 bases. Germline V lookup: CDR1 SEHNR, CDR2 FQNEAQ (reference sequence). The CDR3 has 17 residues. The CDR3 bases are TGTGCCAGCAGCTTAGGAGGAGGGACGAGGACGGCCGGGGAGCTGTTTTTT. This sequence encodes CASSLGGGTRTAGELFF.

The chain combines TRBV12-3 or TRBV12-4 with TRBJ2-1; 8 bases match TRBD2. This CDR3 spans 16 amino acids. J was trimmed by 2 bases and V by 5 bases; bases with no gene match: 8. In DNA form, the CDR3 reads TGTGCCAGCAGTCAAAGGGGACTAGGAGCCTACAATGAGCAGTTCTTC. This codes for CASSQRGLGAYNEQFF.

This sequence joins TRBV12-5 and TRBJ2-2; the D is unclear. CDR3 length: 15 residues. Germline V CDR1 and CDR2: LGHNT, FRNRAP. Trimming pared 4 bases from V and 4 bases from J, leaving 13 bases between. The CDR3 bases are TGTGCTAGTGGTTCACAGACGACGGTCACCGGGGAGCTGTTTTTT. Encoded protein: CASGSQTTVTGELFF.

This clonotype turned up a few times. This chain uses TRBV29-1 with TRBJ2-1; 8 nucleotides align to TRBD2. Germline CDR1 and CDR2: SQVTM and ANQGSEA. With V trimmed by 2 bases and J by 1 base, 7 bases remained unmatched. The CDR3 is made up of 16 amino acids. The CDR3: CSVESLPSGSYNEQFF. Written as DNA, the CDR3 is TGCAGCGTTGAAAGTTTACCTAGCGGGTCCTACAATGAGCAGTTCTTC.

V gene TRBV5-5 combines with J gene TRBJ2-1, with D perhaps TRBD1 (7 bases). CDR1 is SGHKS, CDR2 YYEKEE, per germline (reference sequence). V was pared by 5 bases and J by 2 bases, with 14 bases between. The CDR3 covers 15 residues. CDR3 residues: CASSSGRGTYNEQFF. Here the CDR3 DNA reads TGTGCCAGCAGTAGCGGCAGGGGGACCTACAATGAGCAGTTCTTC.

This clonotype was detected only a few times. In DNA, the CDR3 is TGTGCCAGCAGCTTAACCCCAAACCCCTACGAGCAGTACTTC. Its protein is CASSLTPNPYEQYF. The chain combines TRBV7-9 with TRBJ2-7; D uncertain. Germline V gene sequence: CDR1 SEHNR, CDR2 FQNEAQ (reference sequence). The CDR3 consists of 14 residues. V lost 2 bases and J lost 2, with 10 bases in between.

Here the CDR3 reads CSASGGLAGSREQFF. The CDR3 DNA sequence: TGCAGTGCTAGTGGGGGACTAGCGGGGTCGAGGGAGCAGTTCTTC. This chain uses TRBV20-1 with TRBJ2-1, with 13 bases lining up with TRBD2. The CDR3 has 15 amino acids. Trimming took 3 bases from V and 10 from J; bases not matched to a gene: 9. Germline V gene lookup returns CDR1 DFQATT and CDR2 SNEGSKA (reference sequence).

This clonotype has just a few counts. The chain combines TRBV29-1 with TRBJ2-1, with D unclear. CDR3 length equals 10 residues. Germline V gene sequence: CDR1 SQVTM, CDR2 ANQGSEA. The V end lost 4 bases, the J end lost 9 bases, and 7 bases lay between the germline ends. This CDR3 is CSVGRLEQFF. As DNA, the CDR3 is TGCAGCGTTGGGCGGCTTGAGCAGTTCTTC.

Only a few counts were recorded for this clonotype. This sequence joins TRBV12-3 or TRBV12-4 and TRBJ2-3; D remains ambiguous. The V end was cut by 2 bases, the J end by 9 bases, with 9 bases between. The CDR3 consists of 12 residues. In DNA, the CDR3 is TGTGCCAGCAGTTTAATAGATACGACGCAGTATTTT. This sequence encodes CASSLIDTTQYF.

This clonotype has just a few counts. The chain is built from TRBV4-3 and TRBJ2-1; 13 bases align to TRBD2. Per the germline V gene, CDR1 is LGHNA and CDR2 is YSLEER. CDR3 length: 16 residues. V was pared by 0 bases and J by 7 bases, with 3 bases of the junction left unmatched. CDR3 sequence: CASSQDPGLAGNEQFF. CDR3 sequence (DNA): TGCGCCAGCAGCCAAGATCCGGGACTAGCGGGGAATGAGCAGTTCTTC.

A few counts support this clonotype. This chain uses TRBV10-3 with TRBJ1-1; D might be TRBD1 (6 bases). V lost 7 bases and J 1 base, leaving 16 bases between the germline ends. Germline CDR1 ENHRY, CDR2 SYGVKD. The CDR3 has 15 amino acids. Written as DNA, the CDR3 is TGTGCCATCAAGGGGGATGGGGGGGCGAACACTGAAGCTTTCTTT. This sequence encodes CAIKGDGGANTEAFF.

The chain uses TRBV20-1 and TRBJ1-5, with 7 bases aligning to TRBD1. This CDR3 is 18 amino acids long. V lost 1 base and J lost 0; bases outside the gene matches: 12. Per germline, CDR1 DFQATT and CDR2 SNEGSKA (reference sequence). The CDR3 nucleotides are TGCAGTGCTAGAGGTTCAACAGGGGAGGGTTATAGCAATCAGCCCCAGCATTTT. Residues: CSARGSTGEGYSNQPQHF.

This clonotype appeared many times. The chain recombines TRBV7-2 with TRBJ2-7; D assignment may be TRBD1 or TRBD2 (5 bases each). The CDR3 covers 16 residues. The V gene's germline CDR1 is SGHTA and CDR2 FQGNSA. Trimming stripped 2 bases from V and 4 bases from J, with 18 bases between. The DNA of the CDR3 is TGTGCCAGCAGCTTAAATAGCAGGGAGACAGAATACGAGCAGTACTTC. Translated: CASSLNSRETEYEQYF.

This clonotype was counted many times. The chain combines TRBV20-1 with TRBJ2-7; D ambiguous. V lost 0 bases and J lost 3, with 12 bases in between. Per the germline V gene, CDR1 is DFQATT and CDR2 is SNEGSKA (reference sequence). This CDR3 region has 14 residues. The CDR3 DNA reads as TGCAGTGCTAGAGAAACCGGACGGCTCTACGAGCAGTACTTC. Translated, it gives CSARETGRLYEQYF.

The chain couples TRBV7-8 to TRBJ1-3; weak D call: TRBD1 (5 bases). The CDR3 totals 16 residues. CDR1 and CDR2 (germline): SGHVS, FQNEAQ. V dropped 1 base and J dropped 2 bases, with 12 bases sitting between them. The CDR3 DNA is TGTGCCAGCAGCTTAGTGGGGCATTCGACTGGAAACACCATATATTTT. Protein: CASSLVGHSTGNTIYF.

This chain uses TRBV20-1 with TRBJ2-3; TRBD2 is a possible D gene (6 bases). Trimming cost V 3 bases and J 1 base, with 8 bases left between them. The CDR3 has 13 amino acids. CDR1 DFQATT and CDR2 SNEGSKA come from the germline V gene (reference sequence). CDR3 sequence (DNA): TGCAGTGCTAGTCAGCGGGGCACAGATACGCAGTATTTT. This codes for CSASQRGTDTQYF.

V usage is TRBV9 and J usage is TRBJ2-3, with TRBD1 matching over 7 bases. Losses at the gene ends were 3 bases for V and 5 bases for J; bases not matched to a gene: 3. CDR1 is SGDLS and CDR2 is YYNGEE in the germline V gene. The CDR3 is 13 residues long. The CDR3 sequence: CASSDAGGDTQYF. In DNA form, the CDR3 reads TGTGCCAGCAGCGACGCAGGGGGAGATACGCAGTATTTT.

This clonotype appeared a few times. The rearrangement uses TRBV12-3 or TRBV12-4 and TRBJ2-2, with TRBD1 matching 7 bases. Germline trimming cut 1 base from V and 1 base from J; bases unmatched to any gene: 6. There are 17 residues in the CDR3. CDR3 loop: CASSLEDRRENTGELFF. In DNA, the CDR3 is TGTGCCAGCAGTTTAGAGGACAGGAGAGAGAACACCGGGGAGCTGTTTTTT.

This clonotype was observed a few times. V is TRBV28 and J is TRBJ1-2, with D perhaps TRBD1 (5 bases). CDR1 and CDR2 (germline): MDHEN, SYDVKM. CDR3 length: 15 amino acids. The V and J ends lost 6 bases and 1 base respectively, with 15 bases between them. CDR3 loop: CASSASGILNYGYTF. CDR3 DNA: TGTGCCAGCAGCGCTTCAGGGATTCTTAACTATGGCTACACCTTC.

As DNA, the CDR3 is TGTGCCAGCAGTTTAGCGGGGTGGACTAGAGGTCACAATGAGCAGTTCTTC. Protein sequence: CASSLAGWTRGHNEQFF. This sequence joins TRBV12-3 or TRBV12-4 and TRBJ2-1, with 7 bases that match TRBD2. The CDR3 totals 17 residues. After removal of 0 bases from V and 5 bases from J, the junction contained 10 bases not matched to a gene.

CDR3 residues: CSAFRLLTGADTQYF. The CDR3 DNA is TGCAGCGCCTTTCGTTTATTGACAGGGGCAGATACGCAGTATTTT. The chain links TRBV29-1 to TRBJ2-3, with TRBD1 matching over 8 bases. This CDR3 contains 15 residues. The germline CDR1 and CDR2 sequences are SQVTM and ANQGSEA. J lost 4 bases, V lost 7 bases, and 13 bases had no gene match.

This clonotype was observed many times. The rearrangement joins TRBV12-3 or TRBV12-4 to TRBJ1-1; 9 nucleotides agree with TRBD1. The junction had 7 bases not matched to a gene; V was cut back by 6 bases and J by 5 bases. The CDR3 loop spans 14 amino acids. CDR3 nucleotides: TGTGCCAGCAGCACACAGGGGGCGATGACTGAAGCTTTCTTT. This gives the protein CASSTQGAMTEAFF.

The chain uses TRBV20-1 and TRBJ2-1; 7 bases are shared with TRBD2. The CDR3 consists of 16 residues. Trimming at V came to 1 base and at J to 1 base, leaving 7 bases not matched to a gene. Germline loops: CDR1 DFQATT, CDR2 SNEGSKA (reference sequence). The chain's CDR3 is CSARGSGGVSYNEQFF. CDR3 DNA: TGCAGTGCTAGAGGGTCGGGGGGTGTTTCCTACAATGAGCAGTTCTTC.

The chain recombines TRBV5-4 with TRBJ2-6; TRBD1 aligns across 8 bases. J gave up 3 bases and V 3 bases, and 14 bases lay outside the gene matches. The V gene's germline CDR1 is SGHNT and CDR2 YYREEE (reference sequence). The CDR3 extends over 19 amino acids. As DNA, the CDR3 is TGTGCCAGCAGCTCCCCCGAGGACAGGGTTCTCCTTGGGGCCAACGTCCTGACTTTC. Residues: CASSSPEDRVLLGANVLTF. The variable domain in full, with the rest retrieved from reference TRBV5-4 and TRBJ2-6, is ETGVTQSPTHLIKTRGQQVTLRCSSQSGHNTVSWYQQALGQGPQFIFQYYREEENGRGNFPPRFSGLQFPNYSSELNVNALELDDSALYLCASSSPEDRVLLGANVLTFGAGSRLTVL.

The chain has TRBV29-1 and TRBJ1-2, with D perhaps matching TRBD1 (5 bases). Trimming pared 6 bases from V and 4 bases from J, leaving 12 bases between. The germline gives CDR1 SQVTM, CDR2 ANQGSEA. This CDR3 is 12 amino acids long. The CDR3 is CSVGTLAYGYTF. The CDR3 region has the DNA TGCAGCGTGGGGACGCTCGCCTATGGCTACACCTTC.

V is TRBV15 and J is TRBJ2-5; TRBD2 is a possible D gene (6 bases). V dropped 1 base and J dropped 9 bases, with 15 bases sitting between them. This CDR3 spans 14 amino acids. Germline CDR1 LNHNV, CDR2 YYDKDF (reference sequence). CDR3 in DNA: TGTGCCACCAGCAGAGCCGGGAGTCATGTAGCCCAGTACTTC. This codes for CATSRAGSHVAQYF.

The rearrangement links TRBV5-1 to TRBJ1-3; D is unresolved. V lost 1 base and J 2 bases, leaving 10 bases between the germline ends. The CDR3 is 15 residues long. Per the germline V gene, CDR1 is SGHRS and CDR2 is YFSETQ. DNA for the CDR3: TGCGCCAGCAGCTTGCTAGGCAGCGCTGGAAACACCATATATTTT. Translating gives CASSLLGSAGNTIYF.

In its sample, this clonotype was seen a few times. The rearrangement uses TRBV12-3 or TRBV12-4 and TRBJ2-1; D is ambiguous. There are 14 residues in the CDR3. The V end lost 5 bases, the J end lost 3 bases, and 11 bases lay between the germline ends. The chain's CDR3 is CASSLNVIYNEQFF. CDR3 bases: TGTGCCAGCAGTCTAAATGTGATCTACAATGAGCAGTTCTTC.

The V call is TRBV12-3 or TRBV12-4, the J call TRBJ2-5; D may be TRBD1 or TRBD2 (5 bases each). The CDR3 contains 14 residues. With 6 bases removed from V and 2 bases from J, the gap between germline ends came to 13 bases. CDR3 DNA: TGTGCCAGCAGCCAAGGGACCCTTCAAGAGACCCAGTACTTC. The encoded protein is CASSQGTLQETQYF.

The genes are TRBV29-1 and TRBJ2-3, with a weak D call TRBD1 (6 bases). The J call may be mistaken, given a closer DNA end match to TRBJ1-5. The germline gives CDR1 SQVTM, CDR2 ANQGSEA. CDR3 length: 13 residues. CDR3 protein: CSSERGGTDTQHF. The CDR3 DNA reads as TGCAGCTCCGAGCGGGGGGGCACAGATACGCAGCATTTT.